Following are 10 T cell receptor beta chains from one sample sequenced in a study of radiotherapy plus CTLA-4 blockade in lung cancer. Only in-frame clones appear in the TCRdb table, and some are missing; sequencing was by immunoSEQ multiplex PCR. The table includes roughly 66,000 clones, over 75% detected once. The sample in question was peripheral blood, obtained from a patient treated with radiotherapy plus ipilimumab. The source is a human donor with non-small cell lung cancer who had a partial response to radiotherapy plus ipilimumab.

This sequence joins TRBV5-6 and TRBJ2-7; weak D call: TRBD2 (5 bases). V lost 0 bases, J lost 1 base, and 11 bases lay in between. CDR1 is SGHDT, CDR2 YYEEEE, per germline. This CDR3 is 15 amino acids long. This chain's CDR3 is CASSLAGADSYEQYF. Written as DNA, the CDR3 is TGTGCCAGCAGCTTGGCAGGAGCGGATTCCTACGAGCAGTACTTC.

V usage is TRBV5-1 and J usage is TRBJ1-1; D might be TRBD1 (6 bases). Germline assignment: CDR1 SGHRS and CDR2 YFSETQ. CDR3 length: 14 residues. V lost 3 bases and J 1 base, leaving 10 bases between the germline ends. CDR3: CASSWGGGNTEAFF. CDR3 nucleotide sequence: TGCGCCAGCAGCTGGGGAGGGGGGAACACTGAAGCTTTCTTT.

The gene calls are TRBV2 and TRBJ1-4; 10 bases agree with TRBD1. The germline V gene encodes CDR1 SNHLY and CDR2 FYNNEI. The CDR3 contains 15 residues. Trimming took 4 bases from V and 8 from J; bases not matched to a gene: 7. The CDR3 reads CASSAGPGQGEKLFF. The DNA of the CDR3 is TGTGCCAGCAGTGCCGGACCGGGACAGGGGGAAAAACTGTTTTTT. The full variable domain, its missing parts supplied by reference TRBV2 and TRBJ1-4, is EPEVTQTPSHQVTQMGQEVILRCVPISNHLYFYWYRQILGQKVEFLVSFYNNEISEKSEIFDDQFSVERPDGSNFTLKIRSTKLEDSAMYFCASSAGPGQGEKLFFGSGTQLSVL.

V and J are TRBV20-1 and TRBJ2-1, with D unresolved. The CDR3 extends over 11 amino acids. Germline loops: CDR1 DFQATT, CDR2 SNEGSKA (reference sequence). V dropped 0 bases and J dropped 10 bases, with 7 bases sitting between them. CDR3 in DNA: TGCAGTGCTAGAGATTATCCGGAGCAGTTCTTC. It specifies CSARDYPEQFF.

This clone was seen only a few times. The J gene is TRBJ2-3, the V gene TRBV9; 7 nucleotides line up with TRBD2. Germline values: CDR1 SGDLS, CDR2 YYNGEE. The CDR3 consists of 14 residues. The V and J ends lost 4 bases and 6 bases, in that order; junction bases with no gene match: 8. CDR3 in amino acids: CASSPGGGRDTQYF. CDR3 coding DNA: TGTGCCAGCAGCCCGGGGGGAGGGCGGGATACGCAGTATTTT.

The genes are TRBV7-3 and TRBJ1-2; possible D gene TRBD1, 6 bases. The CDR3 contains 14 residues. Trimming cost V 1 base and J 6 bases, with 12 bases left between them. The germline CDR1 and CDR2 sequences are SGHTA and FQGTGA. DNA of the CDR3: TGTGCCAGCAGCTTAAGGCCTGGGGGCAATGGCTACACCTTC. Its protein product is CASSLRPGGNGYTF.

Only a few counts were recorded for this clone. V gene TRBV28 combines with J gene TRBJ2-1; TRBD1 is a possible D gene (6 bases). CDR3 length: 20 amino acids. V was shortened by 2 bases and J by 0 bases, with 23 bases between the two germline ends. The germline V gene has CDR1 MDHEN and CDR2 SYDVKM. The CDR3 sequence is CASSLMVLGRGMGSYNEQFF. For the CDR3, the DNA is TGTGCCAGCAGTTTAATGGTTCTGGGCAGGGGAATGGGCTCCTACAATGAGCAGTTCTTC.

This clone has just a few counts. The V call is TRBV28, the J call TRBJ2-1; TRBD1 aligns across 8 bases. CDR1 is MDHEN and CDR2 is SYDVKM in the germline V gene. J lost 7 bases, V lost 5 bases, and 10 bases had no gene match. This CDR3 contains 15 residues. Written as DNA, the CDR3 is TGTGCCAGCAGTCCATTCCAACAGGGGGTGAATGAGCAGTTCTTC. It yields the protein CASSPFQQGVNEQFF.

The V gene is TRBV5-1, the J gene TRBJ1-2; D is undetermined. The V gene's germline CDR1 is SGHRS and CDR2 YFSETQ. Trimming took 0 bases from V and 7 from J, leaving 19 bases between them. The CDR3 runs 16 residues. The CDR3 region is CASSLEPEDWLGGYTF. CDR3 bases: TGCGCCAGCAGCTTGGAACCGGAGGATTGGTTGGGTGGCTACACCTTC. The full variable domain, its missing parts supplied by reference TRBV5-1 and TRBJ1-2, is KAGVTQTPRYLIKTRGQQVTLSCSPISGHRSVSWYQQTPGQGLQFLFEYFSETQRNKGNFPGRFSGRQFSNSRSEMNVSTLELGDSALYLCASSLEPEDWLGGYTFGSGTRLTVV.

This chain connects TRBV29-1 to TRBJ2-7; 8 bases agree with TRBD2. Germline V gives CDR1 SQVTM, CDR2 ANQGSEA. This CDR3 contains 12 residues. Trimming took 5 bases from V and 5 from J; bases not matched to a gene: 5. CDR3 amino acids: CSVRGTSHEQYF. The DNA of the CDR3 is TGCAGCGTTCGAGGGACTAGTCACGAGCAGTACTTC.